One and the same sample provided the 24 T cell receptor beta chains below, sequenced in a study of shared clonotypes between healthy human individuals. Sequenced by immunoSEQ multiplex PCR; TCRdb stores in-frame clones only, minus some. Of roughly 520,000 clones in the sample, more than 95% were seen once. Sequenced: naive CD4+ T cells sorted from blood. As for subset: CD45RA+ positively selected. The receptors stem from a woman aged 25 to 45 in good health.

The V call is TRBV5-1, the J call TRBJ2-1; tentative D call: TRBD1 (6 bases). V lost 7 bases to trimming and J lost 4 bases, with 15 bases between them. Germline V gene data show CDR1 as SGHRS and CDR2 as YFSETQ. This CDR3 has 14 residues. Here the CDR3 DNA reads TGCGCCAGCTTCCGGGACACCGAGTACAATGAGCAGTTCTTC. It encodes CASFRDTEYNEQFF.

The chain combines TRBV7-2 with TRBJ2-7; TRBD2 might be the D (6 bases). CDR3 length: 16 residues. V lost 0 bases to trimming and J lost 1 base, with 13 bases between them. Germline CDR1 SGHTA, CDR2 FQGNSA. CDR3 region: CASSLATRGASYEQYF. Here the CDR3 DNA reads TGTGCCAGCAGCTTAGCGACTAGGGGAGCGTCCTACGAGCAGTACTTC.

This clone was picked up one time. The chain links TRBV11-2 to TRBJ2-7, with D possibly being TRBD2 (6 bases). The germline V and J ends were trimmed by 5 bases and 3 bases, with 23 bases remaining between them. CDR3 length: 17 amino acids. The germline gives CDR1 SGHAT, CDR2 FQNNGV. The CDR3 sequence: CASSPVAAGSGSYEQYF. The CDR3 nucleotides are TGTGCCAGCAGCCCTGTAGCGGCGGGTTCTGGCAGCTACGAGCAGTACTTC.

The rearrangement links TRBV28 to TRBJ2-7, with 7 nucleotides matching TRBD2. The CDR3 is 15 amino acids. V was clipped by 3 bases and J by 4 bases; unmatched bases: 9. In germline, CDR1 is MDHEN, CDR2 SYDVKM. The CDR3 here is CASSLSFAGVYEQYF. The CDR3 bases are TGTGCCAGCAGTTTGTCGTTTGCGGGAGTATACGAGCAGTACTTC.

The chain joins TRBV6-1 to TRBJ1-1, with D perhaps matching TRBD1 (6 bases). Germline CDR1 reads MNHNS; CDR2 reads SASEGT. CDR3 length: 12 amino acids. Trimming shortened V by 8 bases and J by 5 bases, and 12 bases separated the two germline ends. The CDR3 coding sequence is TGTGCCAGCTCCGGGGGGCAGACTGAAGCTTTCTTT. Translated: CASSGGQTEAFF.

The V and J genes are TRBV28 and TRBJ2-7; unclear D gene. V lost 8 bases and J lost 2, with 13 bases in between. The germline V gene encodes CDR1 MDHEN and CDR2 SYDVKM. The CDR3 loop spans 13 amino acids. CDR3 amino acids: CASARSLPYEQYF. The DNA for the CDR3 is TGTGCCAGCGCACGGAGCCTCCCCTACGAGCAGTACTTC.

J is TRBJ1-4 and V is TRBV7-8, with a weak D call TRBD1 (5 bases). CDR3 size: 14 residues. Germline V CDR1 and CDR2: SGHVS, FQNEAQ. Trimming removed 3 bases from V and 5 bases from J, with 10 bases in between. The CDR3 region is CASSLGQINEKLFF. In nucleotides, the CDR3 is TGTGCCAGCAGCTTGGGGCAAATCAATGAAAAACTGTTTTTT. Looking up the rest from reference TRBV7-8 and TRBJ1-4 gives the full variable domain: GAGVSQSPRYKVAKRGQDVALRCDPISGHVSLFWYQQALGQGPEFLTYFQNEAQLDKSGLPSDRFFAERPEGSVSTLKIQRTQQEDSAVYLCASSLGQINEKLFFGSGTQLSVL.

As regards this clone: Other DNA sequences in this sample translate to the same CDR3. V and J are TRBV7-9 and TRBJ2-2; 9 bases are shared with TRBD2. CDR3 length: 13 residues. Germline V gene lookup returns CDR1 SEHNR and CDR2 FQNEAQ (reference sequence). J gave up 8 bases and V 5 bases, and 3 bases lay outside the gene matches. CDR3 in DNA: TGTGCCAGCAGCCTGGGACTAGCTGGGGAGCTGTTTTTT. Encoded protein: CASSLGLAGELFF.

This rearrangement joins TRBV18 to TRBJ2-5; no clear D gene. The CDR3 loop spans 14 amino acids. Germline V gene sequence: CDR1 KGHSH, CDR2 LQKENI. Trimming shortened V by 3 bases and J by 2 bases, and 10 bases separated the two germline ends. CDR3 in DNA: TGTGCCAGCTCACCCGCGGCAGCGCAAGAGACCCAGTACTTC. Protein sequence: CASSPAAAQETQYF. The full variable domain, rest sourced from reference TRBV18 and TRBJ2-5, is NAGVMQNPRHLVRRRGQEARLRCSPMKGHSHVYWYRQLPEEGLKFMVYLQKENIIDESGMPKERFSAEFPKEGPSILRIQQVVRGDSAAYFCASSPAAAQETQYFGPGTRLLVL.

The J gene is TRBJ2-2, the V gene TRBV29-1; D call uncertain. The germline V gene has CDR1 SQVTM and CDR2 ANQGSEA. The CDR3 extends over 14 amino acids. V was cut by 6 bases and J by 1 base, with 12 bases left in between. CDR3 DNA: TGCAGCGTCCCGACTGAAATGAACACCGGGGAGCTGTTTTTT. It encodes CSVPTEMNTGELFF.

The chain joins TRBV28 to TRBJ2-7; no reliable D call. Deletions cut 0 bases from V and 1 base from J, with 4 bases between. The CDR3 runs to 13 residues. The germline gives CDR1 MDHEN, CDR2 SYDVKM. DNA for the CDR3: TGTGCCAGCAGTTTATGGGAGTCCTACGAGCAGTACTTC. It encodes CASSLWESYEQYF.

The chain has TRBV6-1 and TRBJ1-2, with 7 bases identical to TRBD1. CDR1 MNHNS and CDR2 SASEGT come from the germline V gene. The V gene end was trimmed by 0 bases and the J gene end by 2 bases; junction bases not matched to a gene: 3. The CDR3 extends over 15 amino acids. CDR3 DNA: TGTGCCAGCAGTGAAGCGAGGGGGCCCAACTATGGCTACACCTTC. Protein product: CASSEARGPNYGYTF.

The chain joins TRBV6-1 to TRBJ2-7; possibly TRBD2 for D (5 bases). The germline gives CDR1 MNHNS, CDR2 SASEGT. V was pared by 11 bases and J by 5 bases, with 16 bases between. This CDR3 contains 12 residues. In nucleotides, the CDR3 is TGTGCCTCAGGACTGGGCTGGCACGAGCAGTACTTC. It is translated as CASGLGWHEQYF.

The V and J genes are TRBV6-1 and TRBJ1-1; TRBD1 aligns across 8 bases. From germline, CDR1 is MNHNS and CDR2 SASEGT. V lost 10 bases and J lost 1; bases outside the gene matches: 5. This CDR3 spans 13 amino acids. For the CDR3, the DNA is TGTGCCACCCGGACAGGGCCGAACACTGAAGCTTTCTTT. Protein sequence: CATRTGPNTEAFF.

This rearrangement joins TRBV10-2 to TRBJ2-7, with 9 bases that match TRBD1. The CDR3 totals 15 residues. The J segment lost 6 bases and the V segment lost 6 bases, leaving 12 bases of the junction unmatched. Germline values: CDR1 WSHSY, CDR2 SAAADI. The CDR3 sequence: CASRPGQGTYGEQYF. In DNA form, the CDR3 reads TGCGCCAGCAGACCGGGACAGGGAACGTATGGCGAGCAGTACTTC.

This chain links TRBV2 with TRBJ1-5; D not certain. Between the trimmed V and J ends, which lost 3 bases and 5 bases, there was a span of 11 bases. Germline values: CDR1 SNHLY, CDR2 FYNNEI. CDR3 length equals 14 residues. The CDR3 loop is CASSEVSEYQPQHF. In nucleotides, the CDR3 is TGTGCCAGCAGTGAGGTATCCGAATATCAGCCCCAGCATTTT.

V gene TRBV28 combines with J gene TRBJ1-4; possible D gene TRBD1, 5 bases. The CDR3 is 14 residues long. V gave up 3 bases and J gave up 5 bases, with 10 bases separating them. CDR1 and CDR2 (germline): MDHEN, SYDVKM. Here the CDR3 reads CASSFGTPNEKLFF. CDR3 bases: TGTGCCAGCAGTTTCGGGACCCCAAATGAAAAACTGTTTTTT.

This chain joins TRBV5-1 and TRBJ2-5, with D tentatively TRBD1 (6 bases). Trimming took 0 bases from V and 3 from J, leaving 9 bases between them. CDR3 size: 14 residues. Per the germline V gene, CDR1 is SGHRS and CDR2 is YFSETQ. The CDR3 loop reads CASSLAPGEETQYF. In nucleotides, the CDR3 is TGCGCCAGCAGCTTGGCCCCAGGGGAAGAGACCCAGTACTTC.

CDR3 loop: CASSLRRTSGSLNEQYF. In DNA, the CDR3 is TGTGCCAGTAGTCTACGTAGGACTAGCGGGAGTCTCAACGAGCAGTACTTC. The rearrangement links TRBV19 to TRBJ2-7; TRBD2 matches at 13 bases. The CDR3 sequence is 17 residues long. With V trimmed by 5 bases and J by 5 bases, 12 bases remained unmatched. Germline V CDR1 and CDR2: LNHDA, SQIVND (reference sequence).

This clone was counted between two and nine times. J is TRBJ2-7 and V is TRBV18; 9 bases map to TRBD1. CDR1 is KGHSH and CDR2 is LQKENI in the germline V gene. V was clipped by 4 bases and J by 5 bases; unmatched bases: 9. This CDR3 has 15 amino acids. The CDR3 DNA reads TGTGCCAGCTCACAACCGGACAGGGGAGTGCACGAGCAGTACTTC. Amino acid sequence: CASSQPDRGVHEQYF.

The V gene is TRBV5-1, the J gene TRBJ1-2; D is uncertain. CDR3 length equals 13 residues. Germline CDR1 reads SGHRS; CDR2 reads YFSETQ. Trimming removed 4 bases at V and 8 bases at J, with 15 bases between. This CDR3 is CASSGGRRGGYTF. In nucleotides, the CDR3 is TGCGCCAGCAGCGGAGGGAGGAGAGGAGGCTACACCTTC.

The chain links TRBV28 to TRBJ1-4; D call uncertain. Germline-derived CDR1 and CDR2 are MDHEN and SYDVKM. This CDR3 is built from 15 residues. V was shortened by 4 bases and J by 8 bases, with 17 bases between the two germline ends. The CDR3 reads CASSSPTNNGEKLFF. The DNA for the CDR3 is TGTGCCAGCAGTTCTCCGACGAACAACGGCGAAAAACTGTTTTTT.

The chain carries TRBV5-8 and TRBJ1-2, with 7 bases identical to TRBD1. V shed 4 bases, J shed 5 bases, and the junction held 5 bases outside the gene matches. The CDR3 is made up of 13 amino acids. CDR1 SGHTS and CDR2 YDEGEE come from the germline V gene. The CDR3 sequence is CASSPDRVYGYTF. Written as DNA, the CDR3 is TGTGCCAGCAGCCCAGACAGGGTTTATGGCTACACCTTC.

The chain couples TRBV27 to TRBJ2-7, with D unresolved. CDR1 and CDR2 (germline): MNHEY, SMNVEV (reference sequence). CDR3 length: 12 residues. With 6 bases removed from V and 0 bases from J, the gap between germline ends came to 6 bases. The CDR3 sequence: CASRASSYEQYF. CDR3 nucleotides: TGTGCCAGCAGGGCAAGCTCCTACGAGCAGTACTTC.